The rows below give T cell receptor beta chains drawn from one sample of a study of blood T cell repertoires in COVID-19. The assay was immunoSEQ multiplex PCR, and TCRdb's table has in-frame clones only and misses some. The sample carries about 280,000 clones, 85% recorded once. Sequences were obtained from PBMCs or T cells enriched from blood (not recorded which). The receptor source for this set is a woman in her fifties or sixties who had recovered from COVID-19. CDR3s include the opening cysteine and the closing phenylalanine or tryptophan. The order of the fields is V gene, D gene, clone size, J gene, CDR3 DNA, CDR3 protein. A D gene is named only where the DNA matches it firmly. Clone size is given for some rows only: seen once, a few or many times, or a class if the clone is expanded.

>TRBV2|-|-|TRBJ2-1
TGTGCCAGCAGTGCCCGGGACTTAGCTCGGAATGAGCAGTTCTTC
CASSARDLARNEQFF
>TRBV7-2|-|-|TRBJ2-2
TGTGCCAGCAGCGACCGGGGTCGGGAGCTGTTTTTT
CASSDRGRELFF
>TRBV5-4|-|-|TRBJ2-3
TGTGCCAGCACCTTTGGTTTGGGGGAGGGCACAGATACGCAGTATTTT
CASTFGLGEGTDTQYF
>TRBV28|TRBD1|-|TRBJ1-1
TGTGCCAGCAGTTTAAGGGGAGCTGGACAGGGGGCGAAAGCTTTCTTT
CASSLRGAGQGAKAFF
>TRBV2|-|-|TRBJ1-6
TGTGCCAGCAGTGAAGAGGTCAGTCGGGCCCTCCACTTT
CASSEEVSRALHF
>TRBV29-1|-|-|TRBJ1-2
TGCAGCGAGGGACTTGGGGTCCAGGGAGGGACCTTC
CSEGLGVQGGTF
>TRBV28|TRBD2|-|TRBJ2-5
TGTGCCAGCAGTTTCGGGATGTTGGCTAGCGGGGGGGAAGAGACCCAGTACTTC
CASSFGMLASGGEETQYF
>TRBV7-2|-|-|TRBJ2-5
TGTGCCAGCAGCTTAAGAAGGAGGCAAGAGACCCAGTACTTC
CASSLRRRQETQYF
>TRBV6-5|-|-|TRBJ1-1
TGTGCCAGCAGTAGAAGAGGGAACAGGAACACTGAAGCTTTCTTT
CASSRRGNRNTEAFF
>TRBV7-6|-|-|TRBJ2-6
TGTGCCAGCAGCTCGCGGAAGACCTCTGGGGCCAACGTCCTGACTTTC
CASSSRKTSGANVLTF
>TRBV7-9|-|-|TRBJ1-5
TGTGCCAGCAGCACAGATAGTCAGCCCCAGCATTTT
CASSTDSQPQHF
>TRBV27|TRBD1|-|TRBJ2-7
TGTGCCAGCAGTTTCTCCGGGACAGGGGACGAGCAGTACTTC
CASSFSGTGDEQYF
>TRBV5-6|-|once|TRBJ2-7
TGTGCCAGCAGCTTCCCCGGGTCCTACGCGCAGTACTTC
CASSFPGSYAQYF
>TRBV5-1|TRBD2|-|TRBJ2-3
TGCGCCAGCAGCCTAAGCGGGGGGGCAGATACGCAGTATTTT
CASSLSGGADTQYF
>TRBV19|TRBD1|-|TRBJ2-7
TGTGCCAGTAGCGACAGGGGCTACGAGCAGTACTTC
CASSDRGYEQYF
>TRBV3-1/TRBV3-2|TRBD1|-|TRBJ1-5
TGTGCCAGCAGCCAAGAGGTGGCCGAGACAGGGACAAATCAGCCCCAGCATTTT
CASSQEVAETGTNQPQHF
>TRBV20-1|TRBD1|once|TRBJ1-2
TGCAGTGCTAGTAGCGTCAGGGGGAGTGGCTACACCTTC
CSASSVRGSGYTF
>TRBV6-5|TRBD1|once|TRBJ1-5
TGTGCCAGCACCGAGAGGGGGCGAGACCCCCAGCATTTT
CASTERGRDPQHF
>TRBV7-2|-|-|TRBJ1-2
TGTGCCAGCAGCTTAGTTAGCACTTCTCCTCTGGTCTATGGCTACACCTTC
CASSLVSTSPLVYGYTF
>TRBV6-1|TRBD1|once|TRBJ1-2
TGTGCCAGCAGTGAGGGACAGCTTGTAAACGGCTACACCTTC
CASSEGQLVNGYTF
>TRBV3-1/TRBV3-2|-|-|TRBJ2-5
TGTGCCAGCAGTTTACGAGTGGAGACCCAGTACTTC
CASSLRVETQYF
>TRBV7-3|TRBD1|-|TRBJ2-1
TGTGCCAGCAGCTTAGGCAACAGGGGAAATGAGCAGTTCTTC
CASSLGNRGNEQFF
>TRBV27|TRBD2|-|TRBJ2-7
TGTGCCAGCAGTTATAGCGGGATTAGCTCCTACGAGCAGTACTTC
CASSYSGISSYEQYF
>TRBV5-1|-|-|TRBJ1-2
TGCGCCAGCAGCTTGGGAGGGGACTGGGGCTACACCTTC
CASSLGGDWGYTF
>TRBV9|TRBD1|-|TRBJ1-5
TGTGCCAGCAGCCCCGGACAGGGGTTTCCTTCGCCCCAGCATTTT
CASSPGQGFPSPQHF
>TRBV11-2|-|-|TRBJ2-5
TGTGCCAGCAGCTTAGGAGGGGCAGGGGCGGAGACCCAGTACTTC
CASSLGGAGAETQYF
>TRBV10-3|-|-|TRBJ1-1
TGTGCCATCAGTGGGACTGGGACTGAAGCTTTCTTT
CAISGTGTEAFF
>TRBV11-2|-|-|TRBJ1-2
TGTGCCAGCAGCTTAGCTGCAGGGGCCGCCCGTGGCTACACCTTC
CASSLAAGAARGYTF
>TRBV10-1|-|-|TRBJ2-2
TGCGCCAGCAGACTAGCACAGAACACCGGGGAGCTGTTTTTT
CASRLAQNTGELFF
>TRBV5-1|-|-|TRBJ1-2
TGCGCCACCCGCCTGGACACGCGTTCCTATGGCTACACCTTC
CATRLDTRSYGYTF
>TRBV10-1|TRBD1|-|TRBJ2-3
TGCGCCAGCAGTGACTTGGGACAGGGTGATTTTAGCACAGATACGCAGTATTTT
CASSDLGQGDFSTDTQYF
>TRBV5-1|TRBD1|-|TRBJ1-1
TGCGCCAGCAGCCTCCCAGGGGGCGAAGTCACTGAAGCTTTCTTT
CASSLPGGEVTEAFF
>TRBV10-1|TRBD1|-|TRBJ2-3
TGCGCCAGCAGTGAAATGTTGACAGGGGGCACAGATACGCAGTATTTT
CASSEMLTGGTDTQYF
>TRBV29-1|TRBD1|-|TRBJ1-2
TGCAGCGTTGAAGAGGTTAGGAAACAGGGGGGCGGCTACACCTTC
CSVEEVRKQGGGYTF
>TRBV5-5|-|few|TRBJ1-5
TGTGCCAGCAGCACCAACCCACGACAAGTGATAAATAGCAATCAGCCCCAGCATTTT
CASSTNPRQVINSNQPQHF
>TRBV5-5|-|-|TRBJ1-5
TGTGCCAGCAGCTTCAAGACGGGAAGAACAGAAATCAATCAGCCCCAGCATTTT
CASSFKTGRTEINQPQHF
>TRBV2|-|-|TRBJ2-1
TGTGCCAGCAGCGTCGACTCATACAATGAGCAGTTCTTC
CASSVDSYNEQFF
>TRBV6-5|-|-|TRBJ1-3
TGTGCCAGCAGTTACTCGGGCAGGGTGGGAAACACCATATATTTT
CASSYSGRVGNTIYF
>TRBV6-5|TRBD1|-|TRBJ1-6
TGTGCCAGTAGAAGGGACAGCGTGGCACCCCTCCACTTT
CASRRDSVAPLHF
>TRBV5-8|TRBD1|-|TRBJ1-6
TGTGCCAGCAGCAGGGGACAGGGGAACAGTTCACCCCTCCACTTT
CASSRGQGNSSPLHF
>TRBV18|-|-|TRBJ1-4
TGTGCCAGCTCACCAGATCCAGGTGAAAAACTGTTTTTT
CASSPDPGEKLFF
>TRBV11-2|TRBD1|-|TRBJ2-7
TGTGCCAGCAGCGAAAGAATTCCGGGACAGGGGGCGGAGGAGCAGTACTTC
CASSERIPGQGAEEQYF
>TRBV7-9|TRBD1|-|TRBJ2-1
TGTGCCAGCAGCTTAGTTCGGCAGGGGGCTTCCTACAATGAGCAGTTCTTC
CASSLVRQGASYNEQFF
>TRBV29-1|-|-|TRBJ1-6
TGCAGCGTTGGTTCGGGGGATTCACCCCTCCACTTT
CSVGSGDSPLHF
>TRBV5-6|-|-|TRBJ2-7
TGTGCCAGCAGCTTTTCGGTGGTGTTCGGCGAGCAGTACTTC
CASSFSVVFGEQYF
>TRBV6-2/TRBV6-3|TRBD1|-|TRBJ1-1
TGTGCCAGCAGTAACCTTGGCAGGGGGACCCTTTTT
CASSNLGRGTLF
>TRBV30|-|-|TRBJ2-5
TGTGCCTGGAATACGGGGTCCTCACAAGAGACCCAGTACTTC
CAWNTGSSQETQYF
>TRBV14|-|few|TRBJ2-7
TGTGCCAGCAGCCTCTTAGCGGATTACTCCTACGAGCAGTACTTC
CASSLLADYSYEQYF
>TRBV10-1|-|-|TRBJ1-1
TGCGCCAGCAGCCGACAGAGGAACACTGAAGCTTTCTTT
CASSRQRNTEAFF
>TRBV14|TRBD2|-|TRBJ2-1
TGTGCCAGTGGAGCGGGAAGCTCCTACAATGAGCAGTTCTTC
CASGAGSSYNEQFF
>TRBV7-9|-|-|TRBJ1-1
TGTGCCAGCAGCTTAGAACAGGGTGCGACTGAAGCTTTCTTT
CASSLEQGATEAFF
>TRBV3-1/TRBV3-2|TRBD1|-|TRBJ1-4
TGTGCCAGCAGCCCCCGGGACAGGGGGTCGGGAAAACTGTTTTTT
CASSPRDRGSGKLFF
>TRBV23-1|TRBD1|-|TRBJ1-3
TGCGCCAGCAGTCGGTTCCGACCAGGGGGTTCTGGAAACACCATATATTTT
CASSRFRPGGSGNTIYF
>TRBV7-2|-|-|TRBJ1-6
TGTGCCAGCAGCTTATTGGCAGGGGCGTCACCCCTCCACTTT
CASSLLAGASPLHF
>TRBV7-8|-|once|TRBJ1-2
TGTGCCAGCAGCTTAGCCGGGGGGTCGACTAACTATGGCTACACCTTC
CASSLAGGSTNYGYTF
>TRBV20-1|TRBD2|-|TRBJ2-2
TGCAGTGCTAGTCGTCTAGCGGGAGGGGGGGAGCTGTTTTTT
CSASRLAGGGELFF
>TRBV30|-|-|TRBJ1-1
TGTGCTGGTACCCGTGGAGTACAGGTGAACACTGAAGCTTTCTTT
CAGTRGVQVNTEAFF